This T cell receptor (beta chain) was sequenced during a study of CD8 T cells in ankylosing spondylitis. V was trimmed by 4 bases and J by 6 bases, leaving 9 bases between them. This CDR3 spans 12 amino acids. CDR1 is KGHDR, CDR2 SFDVKD, per germline. One entry per CDR3 protein, called by TCRdb with MiXCR from the 5' RACE reads. The table has 200,000 to 250,000 distinct CDR3 sequences, 10% seen once. The sample holds many counts of this clonotype. Material for sequencing was blood, either unsorted or a sorted T cell fraction (not recorded which). The chain employs TRBV24-1 and TRBJ2-7, with D perhaps TRBD1 or TRBD2 (6 bases each). This clonotype originated in a male donor with ankylosing spondylitis or in good health (not recorded which). The CDR3 here is CATSEKGGEQYF. The DNA of the CDR3 is TGTGCCACCAGTGAAAAGGGGGGCGAGCAGTACTTC.